This is a list of T cell receptor beta chains from one sample in a study of shared clonotypes between healthy human individuals. TCRdb keeps only in-frame clones here, not all; method: immunoSEQ multiplex PCR. The table has 2 million to 2.5 million clones, under 95% seen once. The sequenced sample was naive CD8+ T cells from PBMCs. The receptors were gathered from a man aged 18-30 years in good health. Some clones in this sample may be carry-over from other donors' samples. The CDR3 runs from the conserved cysteine through the conserved F or W. D genes are given only for firm matches. For some rows the clone size is stated as once, few or many, or as a class when expanded; others skip it.

>-|-|TRBJ1-5|TRBV2
TGTGCCAGCAGATCAGGATTCGGTCAGCCCCAGCATTTT
CASRSGFGQPQHF
>-|-|TRBJ1-1|TRBV27
TGTGCCAGCAGCTCTCCTTTTGGGGACACTGAAGCTTTCTTT
CASSSPFGDTEAFF
>-|TRBD1|TRBJ1-1|TRBV6-6
TGTGCCAGCAGGATACAGGGGGCTTGGACTGAAGCTTTCTTT
CASRIQGAWTEAFF
>-|-|TRBJ1-5|TRBV7-9
TGTGCCAGCAGCTTTAATTCCCTCGGGGAGGGCAATCAGCCCCAGCATTTT
CASSFNSLGEGNQPQHF
>-|-|TRBJ2-2|TRBV28
TGTGCCAGCAAAACAGGTCCCTACACCGGGGAGCTGTTTTTT
CASKTGPYTGELFF
>-|-|TRBJ2-3|TRBV27
TGTGCCAGCAGTTTGGGGGTTCACGATACGCAGTATTTT
CASSLGVHDTQYF
>-|-|TRBJ2-7|TRBV5-1
TGCGCCAGCAGCCCCTTGGGGGGGCGCGGGGGCGAGCAGTACTTC
CASSPLGGRGGEQYF
>once|TRBD1|TRBJ2-5|TRBV28
TGTGCCAGCAGTTTATTTTCGCCAGGGGGCTCGAAGACCCAGTACTTC
CASSLFSPGGSKTQYF
>-|-|TRBJ1-5|TRBV28
TGTGCCAGCAGTTGGGACGGGAATCAGCCCCAGCATTTT
CASSWDGNQPQHF
>-|-|TRBJ2-5|TRBV7-6
TGTGCCAGCAGCTTAGTTGCCAGGGTGGAAGAGACCCAGTACTTC
CASSLVARVEETQYF
>-|TRBD2|TRBJ2-1|TRBV6-6
TGTGCCAGCAGTCCCCCCGGGCTAGCGGGCTACAATGAGCAGTTCTTC
CASSPPGLAGYNEQFF
>-|TRBD1|TRBJ2-7|TRBV5-6
TGTGCCAGCAGCGGACAGGTCTCCTACGAGCAGTACTTC
CASSGQVSYEQYF
>-|-|TRBJ1-2|TRBV28
TGTGCCAGCAGATCGGAGATCGGTTCTAACTATGGCTACACCTTC
CASRSEIGSNYGYTF
>-|-|TRBJ1-1|TRBV27
TGTGCCAGCAGTTTATCTGGGGACACTGAAGCTTTCTTT
CASSLSGDTEAFF
>-|TRBD2|TRBJ2-3|TRBV4-1
TGCGCCAGCACCAGACTAGCGGGAGATCCAGATACGCAGTATTTT
CASTRLAGDPDTQYF
>once|-|TRBJ1-1|TRBV6-1
TGTGCCACCGCACCGGAGGGAATGAACACTGAAGCTTTCTTT
CATAPEGMNTEAFF
>-|-|TRBJ2-5|TRBV25-1
TGTGCCAGCAGTGAATTTGAAGGGACGCAGACCCAGTACTTC
CASSEFEGTQTQYF
>-|TRBD2|TRBJ2-7|TRBV28
TGTGCCAGCAGTTTATTTCAGGGTCCGGGACTAGCGGACAGAGGGGGCGAGCAGTACTTC
CASSLFQGPGLADRGGEQYF
>-|TRBD1|TRBJ1-1|TRBV7-3
TGTGCCAGCAGCCACAGACAGGGAGGGGCTGAAGCTTTCTTT
CASSHRQGGAEAFF
>-|TRBD2|TRBJ2-1|TRBV28
TGTGCCAGCAGTCCAATCCCGGGACTAGTGGGGAATGAGCAGTTCTTC
CASSPIPGLVGNEQFF
>-|-|TRBJ2-7|TRBV9
TGTGCCAGCAGCGTAGGGGGGGCCCCGGATCCCTACGAGCAGTACTTC
CASSVGGAPDPYEQYF
>-|TRBD2|TRBJ2-1|TRBV14
TGTGCCAGCAGCCCCGGACTAGCGGGTGGCAATGAGCAGTTCTTC
CASSPGLAGGNEQFF
>-|TRBD2|TRBJ2-7|TRBV2
TGTGCCATAGGACTAGCGGGAGGGTGGGAGCAGTACTTC
CAIGLAGGWEQYF
>-|-|TRBJ1-1|TRBV5-1
TGCGCCAGCACGGGGGGCACTGAAGCTTTCTTT
CASTGGTEAFF
>-|TRBD1|TRBJ1-2|TRBV6-5
TGTGCCAGCAGTCCCTTAACAGGGGTATGGGGCTACACCTTC
CASSPLTGVWGYTF
>-|TRBD2|TRBJ2-1|TRBV6-1
TGTGCCAGTAGTGGGAGGGCATCCTACAATGAGCAGTTCTTC
CASSGRASYNEQFF
>-|-|TRBJ1-2|TRBV19
TGTGCCAGTAGTATAGTTGCCAGCCTTAACTATGGCTACACCTTC
CASSIVASLNYGYTF
>-|-|TRBJ1-2|TRBV7-9
TGTGCCAGCAGCTTAGCGCCCCCAGGAAACTATGGCTACACCTTC
CASSLAPPGNYGYTF
>-|-|TRBJ2-3|TRBV13
TGTGCCAGCAGCCCTCCGGGTGCTAGCACAGATACGCAGTATTTT
CASSPPGASTDTQYF
>-|-|TRBJ2-2|TRBV5-4
TGTGCCAGCCACAACCCCAGGGGGAACACCGGGGAGCTGTTTTTT
CASHNPRGNTGELFF
>-|-|TRBJ2-1|TRBV5-1
TGCGCCAGTAAATCCTCCTACAATGAGCAGTTCTTC
CASKSSYNEQFF
>few|TRBD1|TRBJ1-1|TRBV4-1
TGCGCCAGCAGCCCCCGGACAGGGGACACTGAAGCTTTCTTT
CASSPRTGDTEAFF
>-|-|TRBJ2-5|TRBV19
TGTGCCAGTAGACAGGGAAACGCGGAGACCCAGTACTTC
CASRQGNAETQYF
>-|-|TRBJ2-1|TRBV28
TGTGCCAGCAGTCCGTCGACGAGGTACAATGAGCAGTTCTTC
CASSPSTRYNEQFF
>-|-|TRBJ2-7|TRBV7-8
TGTGCCAGCAGCTTAGTACAGCGAAGCTCCTACGAGCAGTACTTC
CASSLVQRSSYEQYF
>-|-|TRBJ1-5|TRBV19
TGTGCCAGTAGTATATTTTCACGGAATCAGCCCCAGCATTTT
CASSIFSRNQPQHF
>-|TRBD2|TRBJ2-3|TRBV13
TGTGCCAGCAGCTCAGTGGGACTAGCGGAGGATACCTCTAGCACAGATACGCAGTATTTT
CASSSVGLAEDTSSTDTQYF
>-|-|TRBJ2-3|TRBV11-2
TGTGCCAGCAGCCTGGGGGGCTATACGCAGTATTTT
CASSLGGYTQYF
>-|-|TRBJ2-7|TRBV11-2
TGTGCCAGCAGCTTAGATAGGACAGAAGGTATCGAGCAGTACTTC
CASSLDRTEGIEQYF
>once|TRBD2|TRBJ2-7|TRBV29-1
TGCAGCGTTGAGCTAGCGGGAGGCTACGAGCAGTACTTC
CSVELAGGYEQYF
>-|-|TRBJ2-3|TRBV9
TGTGCCAGCAGCGTAGTAACTAGATGGGGCACAGATACGCAGTATTTT
CASSVVTRWGTDTQYF
>-|-|TRBJ1-2|TRBV15
TGTGCCACCAGCAGAGGGGATTCGGCTGGCTACACCTTC
CATSRGDSAGYTF
>-|-|TRBJ2-7|TRBV14
TGTGCCAGCAGCCAAGAGGGACAATCCTACGAGCAGTACTTC
CASSQEGQSYEQYF
>-|-|TRBJ2-7|TRBV10-3
TGTGCCATCAGTGATGGCAGGGGCTACGAGCAGTACTTC
CAISDGRGYEQYF
>-|-|TRBJ2-7|TRBV30
TGTGCCTGGAGTGTACCCCTTGCCTACGAGCAGTACTTC
CAWSVPLAYEQYF
>-|-|TRBJ1-2|TRBV15
TGTGCCACCAGCATAACAGAAAACTATGGCTACACCTTC
CATSITENYGYTF
>-|TRBD2|TRBJ2-2|TRBV6-5
TGTGCCTGTGGGACTAGGATGGGGGAGCTGTTTTTT
CACGTRMGELFF
>-|TRBD1|TRBJ2-7|TRBV5-8
TGTGCCAGCAGCTGGGACAAACGGACAGGGGGGTACGAGCAGTACTTC
CASSWDKRTGGYEQYF
>-|TRBD2|TRBJ2-1|TRBV19
TGTGCCACCCAACCTCTGGCGGGAGATGGCTATGAGCAGTTCTTC
CATQPLAGDGYEQFF